This TCR beta chain is from a study of T cell responses to AZD1222 COVID-19 vaccine. Investigators merged groups given second doses at roughly 4 or roughly 12 weeks. TCRdb's table, derived via immunoSEQ multiplex PCR, lists solely in-frame clones and lacks some. The table records 150,000 to 200,000 clones, 80% to 95% of them present only once. Trimming took off 6 bases at V and 2 bases at J, with 9 bases between the two ends. This CDR3 is 13 amino acids long. Germline CDR1 MNHEY, CDR2 SVGAGI. The sequencing used peripheral blood, collected 28 days after the second AZD1222 dose. The sequence was obtained from an adult who received the AZD1222 COVID-19 vaccine. J is TRBJ2-3 and V is TRBV6-5; D unclear. The CDR3 protein is CASRTDPTDTQYF. The CDR3, as DNA: TGTGCCAGCAGGACGGACCCCACAGATACGCAGTATTTT.